This T cell receptor (beta chain) was documented in a study of cytomegalovirus exposure and HLA in healthy donors (dated by TCRdb to 2017 to 2019). As for the study more broadly: According to a later analysis, the approximately 120 validation repertoires were produced on the same platform as the roughly 600 repertoires of the first cohort. The aim of the study was to test whether cataloging public T cell receptors could identify signatures of past pathogen exposure. High-throughput TCR immunosequencing, statistical association of individual TCRs with disease status, and machine learning were combined to predict cytomegalovirus infection status. In addition to the first cohort of approximately 650 subjects, a separate validation cohort of approximately 110 different subjects was used. Study-wide findings and limitations: In a later analysis, TCRs clustered in the first cohort were found to also tend to co-occur in the roughly 130 validation repertoires, with 85% to 95% of cluster scores above 0. A few of the identified cytomegalovirus-associated TCR beta chains were confirmed in vitro to be specific for cytomegalovirus antigens. Cytomegalovirus status was reported to be diagnosed by the classifier with high specificity and sensitivity in both the original and validation cohorts. While some public TCRs were present in many individuals, most TCR sequences turned up only very rarely across donors. A total of 164 TCR beta chains were listed by the study as associated with cytomegalovirus. A later analysis lacked HLA typing for the validation cohort, so it scored co-occurrence in that cohort across all 120 repertoires. The authors suggested that the approach could potentially be generalized to other disease states and immunological phenotypes.

The library was obtained by the immunoSEQ multiplex PCR assay. As for the original processing: A statistical classification framework was developed to diagnose cytomegalovirus status using the catalog of TCR beta chain sequences. Imported from immuneACCESS, the table was reduced by TCRdb to in-frame sequences with V and J called. These copies leave out some clones; in studies compared against another copy, an unresolved V gene accounts for under half, and the cause of the remainder is not known. V and J calls and clone size come straight from that table; D and trimming were deduced from the DNA. This sample comprises more than 85,000 clones, approximately 89% of them detected only once. The top ten clonotypes cover approximately 1.9% of the sample. Separate from the roughly 650-subject first cohort, the validation cohort of about 110 subjects was the group to which the donors belonged. Trimming takes 2 bases from V and 0 bases from J, and the germline ends sit 11 bases apart. Including the terminal cysteine and phenylalanine, the CDR3 comprises 16 residues. The DNA shown is the 48-base CDR3, in frame from base 1. Looking up the germline V gene yields CDR1 ENHRY and CDR2 SYGVKD.

Details on this clone: The antigen it binds to is not known. Qualities for individual bases were not recorded, and no much larger clone is one base off.

The sample consisted of PBMCs. The chain was built from TRBV10-3 and TRBJ2-1; TRBD2 is perhaps the D gene, given 5 matching bases. The TCR originated in a young woman in good health and CMV-seronegative. This receptor has the CDR3 CAISEPPGSSYNEQFF. The DNA is as follows: TGTGCCATCAGTGAGCCCCCGGGGAGCTCCTACAATGAGCAGTTCTTC.